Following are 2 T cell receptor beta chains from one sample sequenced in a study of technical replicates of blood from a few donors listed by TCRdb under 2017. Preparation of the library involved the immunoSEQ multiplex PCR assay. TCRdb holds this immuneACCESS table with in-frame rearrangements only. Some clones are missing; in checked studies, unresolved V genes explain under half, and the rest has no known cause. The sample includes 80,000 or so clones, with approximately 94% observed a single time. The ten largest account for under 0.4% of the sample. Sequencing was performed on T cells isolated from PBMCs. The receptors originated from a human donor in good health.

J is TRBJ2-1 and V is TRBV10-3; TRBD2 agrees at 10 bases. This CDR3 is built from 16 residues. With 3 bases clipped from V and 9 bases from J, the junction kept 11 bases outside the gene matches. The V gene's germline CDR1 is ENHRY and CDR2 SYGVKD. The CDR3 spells CAISDAVASGSFEQFF. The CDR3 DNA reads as TGTGCCATCAGTGATGCGGTGGCTAGCGGGAGCTTTGAGCAGTTCTTC.

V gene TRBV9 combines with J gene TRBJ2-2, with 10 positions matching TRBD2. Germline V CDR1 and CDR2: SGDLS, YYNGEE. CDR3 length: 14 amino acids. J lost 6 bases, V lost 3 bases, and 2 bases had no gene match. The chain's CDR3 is CASSGSGRPGELFF. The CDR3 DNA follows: TGTGCCAGCAGCGGTAGCGGGAGGCCCGGGGAGCTGTTTTTT.